What follows are 23 T cell receptor beta chains derived from one specimen sequenced in a study of early T cells in non-severe SARS-CoV-2 infection. From the 5' RACE reads, TCRdb called clonotypes with MiXCR, one entry per CDR3 protein. Of fewer than 35,000 distinct CDR3 sequences in the sample, roughly 4.4% are singletons; the top ten hold 11%. What was sequenced was whole blood. The receptor source for this set is an adult who was a healthcare worker with PCR-confirmed SARS-CoV-2 infection or an uninfected control (not recorded which).

This clonotype has a count of ten or more. The V gene is TRBV4-3, the J gene TRBJ1-4; perhaps TRBD1 as D (6 bases). The germline V gene has CDR1 LGHNA and CDR2 YSLEER. Trimming stripped 0 bases from V and 1 base from J, with 18 bases between. The CDR3 length is 19 residues. As DNA, the CDR3 is TGCGCCAGCAGCCAAGACATCCCGACCCCGGGACAAACTAATGAAAAACTGTTTTTT. It specifies CASSQDIPTPGQTNEKLFF.

This clonotype was found many times. The rearrangement uses TRBV7-9 and TRBJ2-1, with 10 bases lining up with TRBD1. The J segment lost 7 bases and the V segment lost 5 bases, leaving 8 bases of the junction unmatched. Germline loops: CDR1 SEHNR, CDR2 FQNEAQ (reference sequence). This CDR3 is built from 15 residues. The CDR3 protein is CASSVGTGDWNEQFF. DNA for the CDR3: TGTGCCAGCAGCGTCGGGACAGGGGATTGGAATGAGCAGTTCTTC.

This clonotype was seen ten or more times. The V gene is TRBV10-3, the J gene TRBJ1-5, with D tentatively TRBD1 (6 bases). V dropped 0 bases and J dropped 3 bases, with 6 bases sitting between them. Looked up from germline, CDR1 is ENHRY and CDR2 is SYGVKD. The CDR3 length is 14 residues. The CDR3 loop is CAISESGHNQPQHF. CDR3 DNA sequence: TGTGCCATCAGTGAGTCGGGACACAATCAGCCCCAGCATTTT.

This clonotype was detected ten times or more. CDR3 region: CASSETSGSGKNIQYF. The CDR3 region has the DNA TGTGCCAGCTCCGAAACTAGCGGGAGCGGTAAAAACATTCAGTACTTC. This chain uses TRBV18 with TRBJ2-4; 11 bases fit TRBD2. Trimming took 6 bases from V and 4 from J; bases not matched to a gene: 8. Germline CDR1 and CDR2: KGHSH and LQKENI. The CDR3 contains 16 residues.

There are many counts of this clonotype. The chain uses TRBV20-1 and TRBJ2-7; D is unresolved. Germline loops: CDR1 DFQATT, CDR2 SNEGSKA (reference sequence). Trimming removed 3 bases at V and 1 base at J, with 7 bases between. This CDR3 is 12 amino acids long. CDR3 DNA sequence: TGCAGTGCTAGTACCTTTTCCTACGAGCAGTACTTC. This gives the protein CSASTFSYEQYF.

This clonotype was observed many times. The chain is built from TRBV6-5 and TRBJ2-2; 9 positions match TRBD1. With V trimmed by 2 bases and J by 3 bases, 13 bases remained unmatched. Looked up from germline, CDR1 is MNHEY and CDR2 is SVGAGI. The CDR3 has 19 amino acids. CDR3 bases: TGTGCCAGCAGTTACCCGGGACAGGGAGGAGAGGGGGACACCGGGGAGCTGTTTTTT. Protein: CASSYPGQGGEGDTGELFF.

The V gene is TRBV7-9, the J gene TRBJ1-6; D gene unclear. Germline CDR1 is SEHNR and CDR2 is FQNEAQ (reference sequence). V was shortened by 0 bases and J by 4 bases, with 4 bases between the two germline ends. CDR3 size: 14 residues. CDR3 DNA sequence: TGTGCCAGCAGCTTAGCGCAGTATAATTCACCCCTCCACTTT. This translates into CASSLAQYNSPLHF.

This clonotype was counted many times. This chain links TRBV7-6 with TRBJ2-1; tentatively, D is TRBD1 (5 bases). The CDR3 is made up of 13 amino acids. Per the germline V gene, CDR1 is SGHVS and CDR2 is FNYEAQ. V lost 4 bases and J 8 bases, leaving 12 bases between the germline ends. The chain's CDR3 is CASSSDRGHEQFF. The CDR3 DNA sequence: TGTGCCAGCAGCTCTGACAGAGGCCATGAGCAGTTCTTC.

This clonotype occurred many times. The chain has TRBV10-3 and TRBJ2-1; perhaps D is TRBD1 or TRBD2 (5 bases each). The CDR3 is made up of 13 amino acids. The V gene lost 3 bases and the J gene lost 6 bases, with 9 bases spanning the gap. CDR1 ENHRY and CDR2 SYGVKD come from the germline V gene. The CDR3 loop reads CAISDGTGNEQFF. The CDR3 nucleotides are TGTGCCATCAGTGATGGGACCGGCAATGAGCAGTTCTTC.

The sample holds a few counts of this clonotype. V is TRBV6-2 or TRBV6-3 and J is TRBJ2-5; 8 bases line up with TRBD2. The V segment lost 1 base and the J segment 2 bases; nucleotides outside the gene matches: 3. There are 15 residues in the CDR3. The germline gives CDR1 MNHEY, CDR2 SVGEGT. DNA for the CDR3: TGTGCCAGCAGTTACTTGACTAGCGAGCAAGAGACCCAGTACTTC. Protein: CASSYLTSEQETQYF.

This clonotype occurred many times. V and J are TRBV2 and TRBJ2-1; 9 positions agree with TRBD1. CDR1 and CDR2 from the germline V gene are SNHLY and FYNNEI. The length of the CDR3 is 15 residues. V gave up 5 bases and J gave up 3 bases; unmatched junction bases: 5. The CDR3 reads CASSLQGAVYNEQFF. The DNA of the CDR3 is TGTGCCAGCAGTTTACAGGGGGCGGTCTACAATGAGCAGTTCTTC. Full variable domain (outside the CDR3, taken from reference TRBV2 and TRBJ2-1): EPEVTQTPSHQVTQMGQEVILRCVPISNHLYFYWYRQILGQKVEFLVSFYNNEISEKSEIFDDQFSVERPDGSNFTLKIRSTKLEDSAMYFCASSLQGAVYNEQFFGPGTRLTVL.

This clonotype was counted many times. The rearrangement joins TRBV20-1 to TRBJ1-6; TRBD1 is a possible D gene (5 bases). The CDR3 spans 17 residues. Germline V CDR1 and CDR2: DFQATT, SNEGSKA (reference sequence). V was pared by 0 bases and J by 0 bases, with 12 bases between. As DNA, the CDR3 is TGCAGTGCTAGAGATACAGGCCCCAGCTCCTATAATTCACCCCTCCACTTT. Protein: CSARDTGPSSYNSPLHF.

This clonotype was detected ten times or more. The rearrangement links TRBV12-3 or TRBV12-4 to TRBJ2-5, with D uncertain. V was clipped by 5 bases and J by 2 bases, with 15 bases between them. This CDR3 is built from 15 residues. DNA of the CDR3: TGTGCCAGCAGTCCTTTAGCAACTCGTCAAGAGACCCAGTACTTC. Translated: CASSPLATRQETQYF.

This clonotype turned up a few times. This chain connects TRBV21-1 to TRBJ2-1; the table gives TRBD2 as D, unverified against the DNA. TRBV21-1 counts as a pseudogene. This CDR3 comprises 15 residues. The CDR3 is CASGLISQSDNEQFF. DNA for the CDR3: TGTGCCAGCGGACTTATCTCCCAATCCGACAATGAGCAGTTCTTC.

This clonotype showed up many times. The chain uses TRBV24-1 and TRBJ2-1, with 10 bases that match TRBD2. The CDR3 is 18 amino acids. The J segment lost 4 bases and the V segment lost 0 bases, leaving 8 bases of the junction unmatched. Germline V CDR1 and CDR2: KGHDR, SFDVKD. CDR3 amino acids: CATSDLSTSGASYNEQFF. CDR3 nucleotides: TGTGCCACCAGTGATTTGAGTACTAGCGGGGCCTCGTACAATGAGCAGTTCTTC.

At least ten counts were recorded for this clonotype. The CDR3 nucleotides are TGCGCCAGCAGCCAAGATCACGTTTTTTTTGGCGGGAGGGCCGGAAATGAGCAGTTCTTC. It codes for CASSQDHVFFGGRAGNEQFF. The chain links TRBV4-3 to TRBJ2-1, with 9 nucleotides matching TRBD2. The length of the CDR3 is 20 residues. Germline CDR1 is LGHNA and CDR2 is YSLEER. Losses at the gene ends were 0 bases for V and 7 bases for J; bases not matched to a gene: 19.

This clonotype appeared many times. This sequence joins TRBV6-1 and TRBJ2-7; possibly TRBD1 for D (6 bases). Trimming left V 7 bases short and J 4 bases short, with 14 bases between. CDR3 length: 13 residues. Germline V CDR1 and CDR2: MNHNS, SASEGT. Here the CDR3 reads CASTRGPFYEQYV. The CDR3 nucleotides read TGTGCCAGCACCAGGGGCCCCTTTTACGAGCAGTACGTC.

This clonotype was recorded at least ten times. The genes are TRBV6-2 or TRBV6-3 and TRBJ2-7, with D perhaps matching TRBD2 (5 bases). Deletions cut 6 bases from V and 5 bases from J, with 11 bases between. This CDR3 has 12 residues. Germline CDR1 and CDR2: MNHEY and SVGEGT. The CDR3 loop is CASSISSHEQYV. The CDR3 coding sequence is TGTGCCAGCAGCATCTCTAGCCACGAGCAGTACGTC.

This clonotype was observed many times. In DNA, the CDR3 is TGTGCCAGCAGCCGACTAGCGGGAGTTACTGGGGCCAACGTCCTGACTTTC. This sequence encodes CASSRLAGVTGANVLTF. This chain uses TRBV3-1 with TRBJ2-6, with TRBD2 matching over 12 bases. The V segment lost 4 bases and the J segment 2 bases; nucleotides outside the gene matches: 3. The germline CDR1 and CDR2 sequences are LGHDT and YNNKEL (reference sequence). This CDR3 has 17 residues.

In this sample, this clonotype is medium-sized (0.01 to 0.1%). The V and J genes are TRBV29-1 and TRBJ2-1, with D possibly being TRBD1 (5 bases). The CDR3 sequence is 12 residues long. Germline values: CDR1 SQVTM, CDR2 ANQGSEA. Trimming shortened V by 2 bases and J by 8 bases, and 10 bases separated the two germline ends. The CDR3 region is CSVEQGRDEQFF. Here the CDR3 DNA reads TGCAGCGTTGAACAGGGAAGGGATGAGCAGTTCTTC.

This clonotype was detected a few times. The junction shows a germline mismatch at one end, possibly a read error. The chain combines TRBV4-3 with TRBJ2-5, with 7 bases aligning to TRBD1. Per the germline V gene, CDR1 is LGHNA and CDR2 is YSLEER. The CDR3 spans 14 residues. The CDR3, as DNA: TGCGCCTGCAGCCCGACAGGGCGGCAAGACACCCAGTACTTC. It yields the protein CACSPTGRQDTQYF.

This clonotype was counted only a few times. The chain links TRBV6-2 or TRBV6-3 to TRBJ2-7; 8 positions agree with TRBD2. Germline CDR1 is MNHEY and CDR2 is SVGEGT. Trimming took 6 bases from V and 2 from J; bases not matched to a gene: 6. This CDR3 has 14 amino acids. CDR3: CASSLAGSAYEQYF. CDR3 sequence (DNA): TGTGCCAGCAGCTTAGCGGGATCGGCCTACGAGCAGTACTTC.

This clonotype has at least ten counts. The chain carries TRBV7-9 and TRBJ1-2, with D perhaps TRBD1 (6 bases). Germline V lookup: CDR1 SEHNR, CDR2 FQNEAQ (reference sequence). Trimming cost V 1 base and J 5 bases, with 11 bases left between them. This CDR3 comprises 14 residues. The CDR3 DNA sequence: TGTGCCAGCAGCTTAGAGGGGGGCTCTTATGGCTACACCTTC. Encoded protein: CASSLEGGSYGYTF.